The 2 T cell receptor beta chains presented below share a single source sample, sequenced in a study of blood T cell repertoires in COVID-19. Sequencing used immunoSEQ multiplex PCR; TCRdb keeps in-frame clones, though not all of them. This table holds over 85,000 clones, 85% to 90% found once. The sequencing input was peripheral blood. The receptors come from a human donor with COVID-19, enrolled during active disease. The donor label of this sample is uncertain.

This sequence joins TRBV28 and TRBJ2-7, with 9 bases that match TRBD1. J lost 3 bases, V lost 7 bases, and 13 bases had no gene match. The germline V gene encodes CDR1 MDHEN and CDR2 SYDVKM. CDR3 length: 16 amino acids. The CDR3 loop reads CASTSPSATGGYEQYF. The CDR3 DNA reads TGTGCCAGCACCTCACCCTCCGCGACAGGGGGCTACGAGCAGTACTTC. Filled out from reference TRBV28 and TRBJ2-7, the complete variable domain reads DVKVTQSSRYLVKRTGEKVFLECVQDMDHENMFWYRQDPGLGLRLIYFSYDVKMKEKGDIPEGYSVSREKKERFSLILESASTNQTSMYLCASTSPSATGGYEQYFGPGTRLTVT.

This chain links TRBV18 with TRBJ1-4, with 7 bases lining up with TRBD1. Looked up from germline, CDR1 is KGHSH and CDR2 is LQKENI. The CDR3 is 13 amino acids. V was clipped by 6 bases and J by 8 bases; unmatched bases: 6. CDR3 sequence: CASSPSGQEKLFF. The DNA of the CDR3 is TGTGCCAGCTCTCCCTCGGGACAGGAAAAACTGTTTTTT.